This entry lists 28 T cell receptor beta chains sequenced from one sample in a study of OX40 agonist ivuxolimab in advanced cancers. Libraries were prepared by immunoSEQ multiplex PCR; TCRdb keeps only in-frame clonotypes and omits some of them. The profile covers roughly 110,000 clones, with under 95% appearing a single time and 0.95% to 1.5% taken by the ten largest. The sample consisted of CD4+ or CD8+ T cells sorted from blood, taken in a trial of the OX40 agonist ivuxolimab. The receptors were gathered from an adult with an advanced solid tumor such as melanoma, head and neck, liver or kidney cancer.

The chain has TRBV2 and TRBJ1-1; TRBD1 matches at 7 bases. The CDR3 is made up of 12 amino acids. CDR1 is SNHLY, CDR2 FYNNEI, per germline. Trimming at V came to 6 bases and at J to 5 bases, leaving 3 bases not matched to a gene. The CDR3 nucleotides are TGTGCCAGCAGGGAACAGGGGACTGAAGCTTTCTTT. It specifies CASREQGTEAFF.

J is TRBJ2-3 and V is TRBV5-1, with D possibly being TRBD2 (6 bases). CDR3 length equals 16 residues. Trimming removed 4 bases at V and 0 bases at J, with 15 bases between. Germline CDR1 and CDR2: SGHRS and YFSETQ. The DNA for the CDR3 is TGCGCCAGCAGCGTCCTGACTAGGGCTAGCACAGATACGCAGTATTTT. Its translation is CASSVLTRASTDTQYF.

The chain joins TRBV4-3 to TRBJ1-3, with D maybe TRBD1 (5 bases). Germline CDR1 LGHNA, CDR2 YSLEER. Trimming took 4 bases from V and 1 from J, leaving 8 bases between them. This CDR3 spans 14 amino acids. The DNA for the CDR3 is TGCGCCAGCAGCCTGGGGGGTTCTGGAAACACCATATATTTT. This sequence encodes CASSLGGSGNTIYF.

This chain joins TRBV18 and TRBJ2-7; D is unresolved. CDR1 is KGHSH and CDR2 is LQKENI in the germline V gene. Deletions cut 1 base from V and 0 bases from J, with 16 bases between. The CDR3 covers 17 residues. CDR3 DNA sequence: TGTGCCAGCTCACCACGCATAGCCCAGGCTGACTCCTACGAGCAGTACTTC. Protein sequence: CASSPRIAQADSYEQYF.

The chain has TRBV4-3 and TRBJ2-3; 10 positions agree with TRBD2. The V gene's germline CDR1 is LGHNA and CDR2 YSLEER. The J segment lost 2 bases and the V segment lost 2 bases, leaving 1 base of the junction unmatched. This CDR3 contains 15 residues. CDR3 loop: CASSQSGRVTDTQYF. The CDR3 nucleotides read TGCGCCAGCAGCCAAAGCGGGAGGGTCACAGATACGCAGTATTTT.

This CDR3 reads CAWSQQGDQPQHF. The DNA of the CDR3 is TGTGCCTGGAGCCAACAGGGGGACCAGCCCCAGCATTTT. The rearrangement uses TRBV30 and TRBJ1-5, with 8 nucleotides matching TRBD1. Germline V gives CDR1 GTSNPN, CDR2 SVGIG (reference sequence). The CDR3 is 13 amino acids. Trimming took 3 bases from V and 7 from J; bases not matched to a gene: 5.

The V and J genes are TRBV29-1 and TRBJ2-2; D is tentatively TRBD1 or TRBD2 (5 bases each). Germline CDR1 and CDR2: SQVTM and ANQGSEA. V was shortened by 8 bases and J by 3 bases, with 13 bases between the two germline ends. CDR3 length equals 13 residues. The CDR3 nucleotides read TGCAGCTCGATCGGGGCTTACACCGGGGAGCTGTTTTTT. Protein sequence: CSSIGAYTGELFF.

This chain joins TRBV7-2 and TRBJ1-1; a possible D gene is TRBD1 (5 bases). Germline CDR1 is SGHTA and CDR2 is FQGNSA. This CDR3 contains 12 residues. V lost 6 bases and J lost 6, with 11 bases in between. CDR3 protein: CASSQGLAEAFF. CDR3 coding DNA: TGTGCCAGCAGTCAGGGTTTGGCTGAAGCTTTCTTT.

This chain links TRBV27 with TRBJ2-1; D ambiguous. The CDR3 totals 13 residues. The V gene lost 3 bases and the J gene lost 0 bases, with 3 bases spanning the gap. CDR1 is MNHEY and CDR2 is SMNVEV in the germline V gene (reference sequence). Here the CDR3 DNA reads TGTGCCAGCAGTTTTTCCTCCTACAATGAGCAGTTCTTC. This sequence encodes CASSFSSYNEQFF.

This clone came up once. This rearrangement joins TRBV9 to TRBJ2-2; D uncertain. Trimming took off 0 bases at V and 4 bases at J, with 10 bases between the two ends. The CDR3 consists of 15 residues. Germline loops: CDR1 SGDLS, CDR2 YYNGEE. The CDR3 spells CASSVEADPTGELFF. CDR3 nucleotide sequence: TGTGCCAGCAGCGTAGAGGCGGATCCCACCGGGGAGCTGTTTTTT. The entire variable domain, with the rest obtained from reference TRBV9 and TRBJ2-2, is as follows: DSGVTQTPKHLITATGQRVTLRCSPRSGDLSVYWYQQSLDQGLQFLIQYYNGEERAKGNILERFSAQQFPDLHSELNLSSLELGDSALYFCASSVEADPTGELFFGEGSRLTVL.

This chain links TRBV7-3 with TRBJ1-5, with D uncertain. Per germline, CDR1 SGHTA and CDR2 FQGTGA. The ends were cut back, 5 bases at V and 0 bases at J, with 5 bases in the middle. The CDR3 has 13 residues. CDR3 sequence (DNA): TGTGCCAGCAGCCGGGATAGCAATCAGCCCCAGCATTTT. This gives the protein CASSRDSNQPQHF.

V and J are TRBV2 and TRBJ2-3; TRBD2 aligns across 10 bases. J gave up 3 bases and V 8 bases, and 8 bases lay outside the gene matches. Per the germline V gene, CDR1 is SNHLY and CDR2 is FYNNEI. This CDR3 has 15 amino acids. The CDR3 coding sequence is TGTGCCAGCGGCGGGACTAGCGTTATGACAGATACGCAGTATTTT. Residues: CASGGTSVMTDTQYF.

This clone showed up just once. One end of the junction fails to match germline, which may point to a read error. The same CDR3 arises from other DNA sequences in this sample as well. The V gene is TRBV2, the J gene TRBJ1-5, with D maybe TRBD1 (6 bases). Germline CDR1 reads SNHLY; CDR2 reads FYNNEI. This CDR3 is 14 amino acids long. Here the CDR3 DNA reads TGCGCCAGCAGTGAAGATCCCAGGGGTCAGCCCCAGCATTTT. Its protein is CASSEDPRGQPQHF.

This chain links TRBV7-3 with TRBJ2-1, with TRBD2 identical over 9 bases. The CDR3 sequence is 15 residues long. Germline trimming cut 4 bases from V and 2 bases from J; bases unmatched to any gene: 3. Germline V gene data show CDR1 as SGHTA and CDR2 as FQGTGA. The CDR3: CASSSRLAAYNEQFF. For the CDR3, the DNA is TGTGCCAGCAGCTCCCGACTAGCGGCCTACAATGAGCAGTTCTTC.

CDR3 DNA sequence: TGTGCCAGCAGCTTAAGCCACGAGCAGTACTTC. It yields the protein CASSLSHEQYF. The chain couples TRBV7-6 to TRBJ2-7; no reliable D call. From germline, CDR1 is SGHVS and CDR2 FNYEAQ. This CDR3 spans 11 amino acids. Deletions cut 2 bases from V and 5 bases from J, with 4 bases between.

The V call is TRBV28, the J call TRBJ2-7; 7 bases map to TRBD2. The junction had 11 bases not matched to a gene; V was cut back by 6 bases and J by 3 bases. Germline lookup yields CDR1 MDHEN and CDR2 SYDVKM. This CDR3 region has 15 residues. The CDR3 sequence: CASSPETSQVYEQYF. The CDR3 nucleotides read TGTGCCAGCAGCCCCGAGACTAGCCAGGTCTACGAGCAGTACTTC.

This chain uses TRBV7-6 with TRBJ2-3; 8 bases map to TRBD2. The germline V gene has CDR1 SGHVS and CDR2 FNYEAQ. There are 15 residues in the CDR3. V shed 5 bases, J shed 6 bases, and the junction held 10 bases outside the gene matches. The chain's CDR3 is CASSTTSGVGDTQYF. DNA of the CDR3: TGTGCCAGCAGCACAACTAGCGGAGTGGGGGATACGCAGTATTTT.

V and J are TRBV28 and TRBJ1-1, with a possible D match to TRBD1 (6 bases). This CDR3 spans 14 amino acids. Germline V gives CDR1 MDHEN, CDR2 SYDVKM. The germline V and J ends were trimmed by 1 base and 3 bases, with 9 bases remaining between them. This CDR3 is CASSLLAGDTEAFF. CDR3 DNA: TGTGCCAGCAGTTTATTGGCAGGGGACACTGAAGCTTTCTTT.

The V and J genes are TRBV9 and TRBJ1-6; D is undetermined. The CDR3 loop spans 15 amino acids. The V gene's germline CDR1 is SGDLS and CDR2 YYNGEE. V was trimmed by 0 bases and J by 8 bases, leaving 12 bases between them. CDR3 DNA sequence: TGTGCCAGCAGCGTAGCTAGGCTCGGGGATTCACCCCTCCACTTT. This sequence encodes CASSVARLGDSPLHF.

The CDR3 here is CSVVTGNYGYTF. CDR3 in DNA: TGCAGCGTTGTCACAGGGAACTATGGCTACACCTTC. The J gene is TRBJ1-2, the V gene TRBV29-1; possible D gene TRBD1, 6 bases. V lost 4 bases and J 2 bases, leaving 8 bases between the germline ends. Per the germline V gene, CDR1 is SQVTM and CDR2 is ANQGSEA. CDR3 length equals 12 residues. The full variable domain, in which reference TRBV29-1 and TRBJ1-2 provide the parts outside the CDR3, is SAVISQKPSRDICQRGTSLTIQCQVDSQVTMMFWYRQQPGQSLTLIATANQGSEATYESGFVIDKFPISRPNLTFSTLTVSNMSPEDSSIYLCSVVTGNYGYTFGSGTRLTVV.

The V and J genes are TRBV5-1 and TRBJ2-2, with D perhaps TRBD1 or TRBD2 (5 bases each). Germline CDR1 and CDR2: SGHRS and YFSETQ. The CDR3 loop spans 16 amino acids. Trimming took off 4 bases at V and 2 bases at J, with 15 bases between the two ends. CDR3 sequence (DNA): TGCGCCAGCAGCCCCGGGGCCAATCCCAACACCGGGGAGCTGTTTTTT. Translated: CASSPGANPNTGELFF.

The CDR3, as DNA: TGTGCCAGCAGCCCTCCGGGACTAGCGGGAGGGAAGCAGTTCTTC. It yields the protein CASSPPGLAGGKQFF. The rearrangement links TRBV14 to TRBJ2-1; 16 bases align to TRBD2. V was clipped by 4 bases and J by 11 bases; unmatched bases: 5. This CDR3 comprises 15 residues. CDR1 and CDR2 from the germline V gene are SGHDN and FVKESK.

This chain joins TRBV7-8 and TRBJ2-5, with D perhaps being TRBD1 or TRBD2 (7 bases each). Germline V gene lookup returns CDR1 SGHVS and CDR2 FQNEAQ. The CDR3 sequence is 16 residues long. V lost 4 bases, J lost 7 bases, and 22 bases lay in between. CDR3 region: CASSSQRTGGGGTQYF. CDR3 DNA: TGTGCCAGCAGCTCCCAACGGACAGGCGGGGGTGGGACCCAGTACTTC.

The V gene is TRBV19, the J gene TRBJ2-3; D may match TRBD1 or TRBD2 (6 bases each). V was pared by 6 bases and J by 2 bases, with 9 bases between. Germline V gene lookup returns CDR1 LNHDA and CDR2 SQIVND (reference sequence). The CDR3 has 13 amino acids. The CDR3 DNA reads as TGTGCCAGTAGAGGGGGGATCACAGATACGCAGTATTTT. It codes for CASRGGITDTQYF.

With respect to this clone: The germline gene is not matched at one end of the junction; a read error may be the cause. The CDR3 loop reads CASSLPGQGDSPGF. For the CDR3, the DNA is TGTGCCAGCAGTCTGCCGGGACAGGGTGATTCTCCCGGTTTC. The chain combines TRBV28 with TRBJ2-7; 9 nucleotides match TRBD1. Per the germline V gene, CDR1 is MDHEN and CDR2 is SYDVKM. The CDR3 length is 14 residues. The full variable domain, in which reference TRBV28 and TRBJ2-7 provide the parts outside the CDR3, is DVKVTQSSRYLVKRTGEKVFLECVQDMDHENMFWYRQDPGLGLRLIYFSYDVKMKEKGDIPEGYSVSREKKERFSLILESASTNQTSMYLCASSLPGQGDSPGFGPGTRLTVT.

This clone was observed once. The gene calls are TRBV9 and TRBJ2-5; D is perhaps TRBD1 (6 bases). The J call may be faulty, since TRBJ2-7 better matches the DNA end. Germline V lookup: CDR1 SGDLS, CDR2 YYNGEE. This CDR3 is built from 15 residues. The CDR3 is CASSVGPRGIYEQYF. CDR3 coding DNA: TGTGCCAGCAGCGTAGGTCCCAGGGGTATTTACGAGCAGTACTTC.

V usage is TRBV7-2 and J usage is TRBJ2-5; 9 nucleotides line up with TRBD2. Germline V gene sequence: CDR1 SGHTA, CDR2 FQGNSA. The CDR3 spans 16 residues. Losses at the gene ends were 6 bases for V and 0 bases for J; bases not matched to a gene: 8. For the CDR3, the DNA is TGTGCCAGCAGAGTCGCCGGGACTAGCTACCAAGAGACCCAGTACTTC. Translation: CASRVAGTSYQETQYF.

The chain is built from TRBV15 and TRBJ1-1; D possibly corresponds to TRBD1 (5 bases). This CDR3 contains 16 residues. Deletions cut 2 bases from V and 5 bases from J, with 18 bases between. Germline V gene sequence: CDR1 LNHNV, CDR2 YYDKDF (reference sequence). CDR3 DNA sequence: TGTGCCACCAGCAGAAACGCCGGCTGGGGGGTTACTGAAGCTTTCTTT. Protein sequence: CATSRNAGWGVTEAFF.